The count of the clone carrying this T cell receptor (beta chain) is one. Its antigen is not identified. This sample is part of a study of cytomegalovirus exposure and HLA in healthy donors. For the study at large: The same platform was used for the 90 to 150 validation repertoires as for the approximately 730 first-cohort repertoires, as reported in a later analysis. Points from the study as a whole: Cytomegalovirus association was assigned to about 150 TCR beta chains. Cytomegalovirus status was reportedly diagnosed by the classifier with high sensitivity and specificity.

Unmatched junction bases numbered 8, after V lost 2 bases and J lost 10 bases. Germline loops: CDR1 SGHRS, CDR2 YFSETQ. The CDR3 runs 15 residues. TCRdb's table, derived via immunoSEQ multiplex PCR, lists solely in-frame clones and lacks some. This sample yields about 160,000 clones, of which nearly 90% are seen a single time; 4% to 4.5% belongs to the top ten. The source is a man between 18 and 29 years old in good health and CMV-seropositive. Sequenced material: PBMCs. This chain joins TRBV5-1 and TRBJ2-2; TRBD1 aligns across 10 bases. CDR3 in amino acids: CASSLKGQGGVELFF. CDR3 nucleotides: TGCGCCAGCAGCTTAAAAGGACAGGGGGGTGTGGAGCTGTTTTTT.